These 30 T cell receptor beta chains were all obtained from the same sample, sequenced in a study of identical twins. TCRdb recomputed calls from the 5' RACE reads with MiXCR, one row per CDR3 protein. Of about 720,000 distinct CDR3 sequences listed, about 9.4% are singletons. Another study also made use of these data, one on yellow fever vaccine responses in identical twins.

The sequencing sample was made of PBMCs. The receptors were sampled from a woman in her late teens or twenties in good health.

This clonotype has a count of ten or more. The rearrangement uses TRBV29-1 and TRBJ2-1, with 9 bases that match TRBD2. In germline, CDR1 is SQVTM, CDR2 ANQGSEA. V shed 7 bases and J 7 bases; nucleotides not matched to a gene: 14. The CDR3 is 15 residues long. The CDR3 DNA sequence: TGCAGCGCCCTCCCTCGCGGGAGGGCGGGGAATGAGCAGTTCTTC. This codes for CSALPRGRAGNEQFF.

This rearrangement joins TRBV6-5 to TRBJ2-7; possibly TRBD2 for D (6 bases). Trimming took off 9 bases at V and 2 bases at J, with 8 bases between the two ends. Germline loops: CDR1 MNHEY, CDR2 SVGAGI. This CDR3 has 11 amino acids. Here the CDR3 reads CASWGAYEQYF. In DNA, the CDR3 is TGTGCCAGTTGGGGGGCCTACGAGCAGTACTTC.

This clonotype was recorded at least ten times. The chain carries TRBV3-1 and TRBJ1-1; D is undetermined. The V gene lost 0 bases and the J gene lost 7 bases, with 12 bases spanning the gap. Germline CDR1 and CDR2: LGHDT and YNNKEL (reference sequence). CDR3 size: 14 residues. The DNA of the CDR3 is TGTGCCAGCAGCCAAGATCTAAACCCAGATGAAGCTTTCTTT. Translating it yields CASSQDLNPDEAFF.

The rearrangement links TRBV7-9 to TRBJ2-1, with 10 bases fitting TRBD2. With V trimmed by 1 base and J by 8 bases, 5 bases remained unmatched. Germline CDR1 reads SEHNR; CDR2 reads FQNEAQ (reference sequence). The CDR3 is 15 amino acids. The CDR3 reads CASSLEAGGGHEQFF. The CDR3, as DNA: TGTGCCAGCAGCTTAGAAGCGGGAGGGGGCCATGAGCAGTTCTTC. The full variable domain, its missing parts supplied by reference TRBV7-9 and TRBJ2-1, is DTGVSQNPRHKITKRGQNVTFRCDPISEHNRLYWYRQTLGQGPEFLTYFQNEAQLEKSRLLSDRFSAERPKGSFSTLEIQRTEQGDSAMYLCASSLEAGGGHEQFFGPGTRLTVL.

This clonotype was seen a handful of times. The chain carries TRBV9 and TRBJ2-7; D gene uncertain. Per the germline V gene, CDR1 is SGDLS and CDR2 is YYNGEE. Trimming removed 3 bases at V and 3 bases at J, with 10 bases between. The CDR3 length is 13 residues. CDR3 sequence: CASSASSGYEQYF. The CDR3 nucleotides read TGTGCCAGCAGCGCCTCGTCAGGCTACGAGCAGTACTTC.

A few counts support this clonotype. The chain recombines TRBV5-6 with TRBJ2-7; 9 positions match TRBD2. Trimming removed 0 bases from V and 2 bases from J; junction bases left unmatched: 6. CDR1 and CDR2 from the germline V gene are SGHDT and YYEEEE. This CDR3 region has 16 residues. The chain's CDR3 is CASSLAGTSSTYEQYF. The CDR3 nucleotides read TGTGCCAGCAGCTTGGCCGGGACTAGCTCAACCTACGAGCAGTACTTC.

This clonotype was seen at least ten times. This chain links TRBV7-9 with TRBJ2-7; tentatively, D is TRBD2 (5 bases). This CDR3 has 15 amino acids. Germline CDR1 reads SEHNR; CDR2 reads FQNEAQ (reference sequence). Trimming shortened V by 1 base and J by 2 bases, and 12 bases separated the two germline ends. CDR3 sequence (DNA): TGTGCCAGCAGCTTAGAGTTCGCTAGCCCCTACGAGCAGTACTTC. This sequence encodes CASSLEFASPYEQYF.

The chain couples TRBV29-1 to TRBJ2-2, with 10 bases lining up with TRBD2. Looked up from germline, CDR1 is SQVTM and CDR2 is ANQGSEA. After removal of 5 bases from V and 0 bases from J, the junction contained 9 bases not matched to a gene. CDR3 length: 17 amino acids. The CDR3 region is CSVILAGVSTNTGELFF. The DNA for the CDR3 is TGCAGCGTTATTCTAGCGGGAGTCTCCACGAACACCGGGGAGCTGTTTTTT.

This clonotype was detected a few times. As DNA, the CDR3 is TGTGCCAGCAGCTTAGAGCGGGCAGCGGGTGCTTACAATGAGCAGTTCTTC. Its protein product is CASSLERAAGAYNEQFF. This chain connects TRBV7-2 to TRBJ2-1, with D possibly being TRBD2 (6 bases). CDR3 length: 17 residues. V lost 1 base, J lost 4 bases, and 17 bases lay in between. CDR1 is SGHTA and CDR2 is FQGNSA in the germline V gene.

The chain couples TRBV6-2 or TRBV6-3 to TRBJ1-5; D is possibly TRBD1 (5 bases). Per the germline V gene, CDR1 is MNHEY and CDR2 is SVGEGT. The CDR3 extends over 16 amino acids. V was clipped by 6 bases and J by 5 bases, with 20 bases between them. The DNA for the CDR3 is TGTGCCAGCAGCCTCTTCCTTGGGACGGACTATCAGCCCCAGCATTTT. This sequence encodes CASSLFLGTDYQPQHF.

This rearrangement joins TRBV15 to TRBJ2-7, with D unresolved. The CDR3 has 16 residues. Germline values: CDR1 LNHNV, CDR2 YYDKDF (reference sequence). V lost 1 base and J 1 base, leaving 14 bases between the germline ends. The CDR3 DNA sequence: TGTGCCACCAGCAGAGGAATCCCCAGCAGGTCCTACGAGCAGTACTTC. Its protein product is CATSRGIPSRSYEQYF.

In nucleotides, the CDR3 is TGTGCCAGCAGTTTACTCCCCGGACTAGCTAACTACAATGAGCAGTTCTTC. Translated, it gives CASSLLPGLANYNEQFF. The rearrangement joins TRBV27 to TRBJ2-1, with 8 bases lining up with TRBD2. V was clipped by 2 bases and J by 3 bases; unmatched bases: 9. Looked up from germline, CDR1 is MNHEY and CDR2 is SMNVEV (reference sequence). The CDR3 length is 17 residues.

The chain recombines TRBV20-1 with TRBJ1-1; perhaps TRBD1 as D (5 bases). Trimming pared 0 bases from V and 9 bases from J, leaving 17 bases between. This CDR3 contains 14 residues. Germline V lookup: CDR1 DFQATT, CDR2 SNEGSKA (reference sequence). Here the CDR3 DNA reads TGCAGTGCTAGAGAGGCCGTAGGGACTCTGAAAGCTTTCTTT. This sequence encodes CSAREAVGTLKAFF.

Points on this clonotype: An end of the junction differs from the germline gene, which may be a read error. The V gene is TRBV15, the J gene TRBJ2-5, with 10 bases fitting TRBD2. Germline V gene lookup returns CDR1 LNHNV and CDR2 YYDKDF (reference sequence). CDR3 length equals 15 residues. In nucleotides, the CDR3 is TGTGCCACCAGCAGTTACCTCCTAGCGGGAGAGGCCCAGTACTTC. It translates to CATSSYLLAGEAQYF.

Only a few counts were recorded for this clonotype. Mismatch with germline at one junction end may stem from a read error. The chain couples TRBV24-1 to TRBJ2-5, with TRBD2 matching 11 bases. Per germline, CDR1 KGHDR and CDR2 SFDVKD. This CDR3 spans 18 amino acids. The CDR3 nucleotides read TGTGCCACCAGTGCTTTGACTAGCGGGACCAGACGGGAAGAGACCCAGTACTTC. Amino acids: CATSALTSGTRREETQYF.

As regards this clonotype: A read error may explain this, as a much larger clone is one base away. The rearrangement joins TRBV4-3 to TRBJ2-7; possibly TRBD1 for D (5 bases). The germline gives CDR1 LGHNA, CDR2 YSLEER. The CDR3 length is 15 residues. The V gene lost 0 bases and the J gene lost 6 bases, with 15 bases spanning the gap. CDR3 amino acids: CASSQDKQALSEQYF. CDR3 DNA sequence: TGCGCCAGCAGCCAAGATAAACAGGCCCTCTCCGAGCAGTACTTC.

In this sample, this clonotype turned up many times. This chain links TRBV12-3 or TRBV12-4 with TRBJ1-6; D ambiguous. The ends were cut back, 2 bases at V and 7 bases at J, with 12 bases in the middle. The CDR3 covers 15 residues. This CDR3 is CASSLRNGLNSPLHF. The DNA of the CDR3 is TGTGCCAGCAGTTTACGGAACGGGTTGAATTCACCCCTCCACTTT.

In its sample, this clonotype was seen many times. The J gene is TRBJ2-3, the V gene TRBV5-1; 8 bases align to TRBD2. Germline-derived CDR1 and CDR2 are SGHRS and YFSETQ. The V gene end was trimmed by 4 bases and the J gene end by 2 bases; junction bases not matched to a gene: 9. The CDR3 is 16 residues long. CDR3 sequence (DNA): TGCGCCAGCAGCAAGGCCCCAGCGGGGGACACAGATACGCAGTATTTT. Translation: CASSKAPAGDTDTQYF. Based on the CDR3 plus reference TRBV5-1 and TRBJ2-3, the full variable domain is KAGVTQTPRYLIKTRGQQVTLSCSPISGHRSVSWYQQTPGQGLQFLFEYFSETQRNKGNFPGRFSGRQFSNSRSEMNVSTLELGDSALYLCASSKAPAGDTDTQYFGPGTRLTVL.

A few counts support this clonotype. The rearrangement links TRBV15 to TRBJ1-2; 7 positions match TRBD1. Losses at the gene ends were 3 bases for V and 8 bases for J; bases not matched to a gene: 9. CDR1 is LNHNV, CDR2 YYDKDF, per germline (reference sequence). The CDR3 extends over 14 amino acids. CDR3 bases: TGTGCCACCAGCAGGACTGACAGGGCTAACGGCTACACCTTC. Translated, it gives CATSRTDRANGYTF.

This clonotype has a handful of counts. The rearrangement joins TRBV7-9 to TRBJ2-5; TRBD2 is a possible D gene (7 bases). Germline assignment: CDR1 SEHNR and CDR2 FQNEAQ (reference sequence). This CDR3 spans 16 amino acids. Trimming shortened V by 5 bases and J by 2 bases, and 18 bases separated the two germline ends. CDR3 residues: CASSRAGEGVQETQYF. The CDR3 DNA reads as TGTGCCAGCAGCCGAGCAGGGGAGGGGGTTCAAGAGACCCAGTACTTC.

This clonotype appeared a few times. CDR3 sequence: CASSYRGFMNTEAFF. The CDR3 DNA follows: TGTGCCAGCAGTTACAGGGGCTTTATGAACACTGAAGCTTTCTTT. V is TRBV6-2 or TRBV6-3 and J is TRBJ1-1, with TRBD1 as a possible D gene (5 bases). CDR1 MNHEY and CDR2 SVGEGT come from the germline V gene. Trimming cost V 2 bases and J 0 bases, with 10 bases left between them. This CDR3 spans 15 amino acids.

This chain joins TRBV28 and TRBJ2-1; D may be TRBD1 (6 bases). Germline CDR1 and CDR2: MDHEN and SYDVKM. Trimming stripped 3 bases from V and 9 bases from J, with 12 bases between. The CDR3 has 13 residues. The CDR3 loop is CASSLGQGGEQFF. The CDR3 region has the DNA TGTGCCAGCAGTTTGGGTCAAGGGGGTGAGCAGTTCTTC.

This clonotype occurred many times. This chain links TRBV7-2 with TRBJ2-3; 8 bases align to TRBD1. This CDR3 has 13 residues. V lost 6 bases to trimming and J lost 4 bases; unmatched junction nucleotides: 3. Germline V gene data show CDR1 as SGHTA and CDR2 as FQGNSA. The CDR3 DNA is TGTGCCAGCAGACCAGGGGGCGCAGATACGCAGTATTTT. This codes for CASRPGGADTQYF.

This clonotype was recorded a few times. This rearrangement joins TRBV28 to TRBJ2-1, with 8 positions matching TRBD1. The CDR3 is 17 amino acids. CDR1 is MDHEN and CDR2 is SYDVKM in the germline V gene. J lost 7 bases, V lost 2 bases, and 13 bases had no gene match. The CDR3 coding sequence is TGTGCCAGCAGTTTAGAGGCAGGGGGCGATGTCATGAATGAGCAGTTCTTC. This translates into CASSLEAGGDVMNEQFF. The whole variable domain, filled in from reference TRBV28 and TRBJ2-1, reads DVKVTQSSRYLVKRTGEKVFLECVQDMDHENMFWYRQDPGLGLRLIYFSYDVKMKEKGDIPEGYSVSREKKERFSLILESASTNQTSMYLCASSLEAGGDVMNEQFFGPGTRLTVL.

The chain uses TRBV15 and TRBJ1-4; 8 bases are a match to TRBD1. The V gene's germline CDR1 is LNHNV and CDR2 YYDKDF (reference sequence). CDR3 length equals 16 residues. The V segment lost 2 bases and the J segment 8 bases; nucleotides outside the gene matches: 10. CDR3 amino acids: CATSRNKQGGGEKLFF. CDR3 nucleotide sequence: TGTGCCACCAGCAGAAACAAACAGGGGGGTGGAGAAAAACTGTTTTTT.

This chain uses TRBV15 with TRBJ2-2, with D perhaps TRBD1 (7 bases). V gave up 3 bases and J gave up 2 bases, with 16 bases separating them. Germline loops: CDR1 LNHNV, CDR2 YYDKDF (reference sequence). This CDR3 spans 17 amino acids. This CDR3 reads CATSRGLRGRNTGELFF. Here the CDR3 DNA reads TGTGCCACCAGCAGGGGACTTAGGGGGCGTAACACCGGGGAGCTGTTTTTT. Complete variable domain (other parts from reference TRBV15 and TRBJ2-2): DAMVIQNPRYQVTQFGKPVTLSCSQTLNHNVMYWYQQKSSQAPKLLFHYYDKDFNNEADTPDNFQSRRPNTSFCFLDIRSPGLGDTAMYLCATSRGLRGRNTGELFFGEGSRLTVL.

In this sample, this clonotype turned up many times. This rearrangement joins TRBV28 to TRBJ2-1; D is uncertain. This CDR3 spans 12 amino acids. V was clipped by 2 bases and J by 5 bases, with 4 bases between them. Germline V gene data show CDR1 as MDHEN and CDR2 as SYDVKM. The CDR3 loop reads CASSLRNNEQFF. The CDR3 DNA sequence: TGTGCCAGCAGTTTAAGAAACAATGAGCAGTTCTTC.

The table lists this clonotype with many counts. V and J are TRBV6-6 and TRBJ1-2; D unresolved. CDR3 length: 13 residues. Trimming removed 6 bases at V and 2 bases at J, with 10 bases between. Looked up from germline, CDR1 is MNHNY and CDR2 is SVGAGI (reference sequence). The CDR3 protein is CASSFTANYGYTF. The CDR3 bases are TGTGCCAGCAGCTTTACAGCGAACTATGGCTACACCTTC.

The table lists this clonotype with a few counts. The chain has TRBV11-2 and TRBJ2-2, with 8 nucleotides matching TRBD1. In germline, CDR1 is SGHAT, CDR2 FQNNGV. Trimming at V came to 0 bases and at J to 0 bases, leaving 3 bases not matched to a gene. The CDR3 totals 17 residues. CDR3 in amino acids: CASSLDRGPTNTGELFF. CDR3 nucleotide sequence: TGTGCCAGCAGCTTAGACAGGGGGCCCACGAACACCGGGGAGCTGTTTTTT.

The table lists this clonotype with a few counts. The chain couples TRBV7-2 to TRBJ2-5; D gene ambiguous. This CDR3 contains 13 residues. V shed 5 bases and J shed 4 bases, with 11 bases lying between them. CDR1 and CDR2 from the germline V gene are SGHTA and FQGNSA. CDR3 sequence: CASSASLGETQYF. CDR3 bases: TGTGCCAGCAGCGCCTCGTTGGGAGAGACCCAGTACTTC.